This T cell receptor (beta chain) was recovered during a study of Graves' ophthalmopathy and Graves' hyperthyroidism. Transcripts of RNA were the source for amplifying TCR beta CDR3 regions. RT-PCR in the first round used HTBI primers; a second-round multiplex PCR followed. One entry per CDR3 protein, called by TCRdb with MiXCR from the multiplex PCR reads. This sample carries about 740,000 distinct CDR3 sequences, 40% of them seen once, and the ten largest clones take 40% to 45%. The V end lost 4 bases, the J end lost 6 bases, and 12 bases lay between the germline ends. In germline, CDR1 is DFQATT, CDR2 SNEGSKA (reference sequence). The CDR3 is made up of 12 amino acids.

V gene TRBV20-1 combines with J gene TRBJ1-2; TRBD1 might be the D (6 bases). The TCR originated in an adult man with Graves' ophthalmopathy. The specimen was peripheral blood. CDR3 sequence: CSAKRGVDGYTF. The CDR3 bases are TGCAGTGCTAAGAGGGGGGTTGATGGCTACACCTTC.